The 18 T cell receptor beta chains below come from one sample, sequenced in a study of blood T cell repertoires in COVID-19. Libraries were prepared by immunoSEQ multiplex PCR; TCRdb keeps only in-frame clonotypes and omits some of them. Seen here are around 170,000 clones, around 84% observed once, and the top ten hold approximately 15%. Sequencing was done on a sample of peripheral blood. These receptors came from a man younger than 40 with active or convalescent COVID-19.

This clone was detected a few times. V and J are TRBV9 and TRBJ2-2; 7 nucleotides line up with TRBD2. Germline CDR1 is SGDLS and CDR2 is YYNGEE. The CDR3 is 16 amino acids. Trimming cost V 2 bases and J 3 bases; bases outside gene matches: 7. The CDR3, as DNA: TGTGCCAGCAGCGTCCTCGGGGGGTCGGACACCGGGGAGCTGTTTTTT. Translated: CASSVLGGSDTGELFF.

This rearrangement joins TRBV19 to TRBJ2-1; 8 nucleotides line up with TRBD2. Losses at the gene ends were 3 bases for V and 4 bases for J; bases not matched to a gene: 14. The CDR3 length is 18 residues. From germline, CDR1 is LNHDA and CDR2 SQIVND (reference sequence). CDR3 residues: CASSMQPPGLGPYNEQFF. For the CDR3, the DNA is TGTGCCAGTAGTATGCAGCCGCCGGGACTAGGCCCTTACAATGAGCAGTTCTTC.

This clone was picked up one time. In DNA form, the CDR3 reads TGTGCCAGCAGTTTACGACAGCCCAGGAGCAATCAGCCCCAGCATTTT. Translating gives CASSLRQPRSNQPQHF. The V gene is TRBV27, the J gene TRBJ1-5; a weak D match, TRBD1 (5 bases). Germline V CDR1 and CDR2: MNHEY, SMNVEV (reference sequence). The CDR3 length is 16 residues. V shed 2 bases and J shed 1 base, with 12 bases lying between them.

The sample holds one count of this clone. The V gene is TRBV11-1, the J gene TRBJ2-1; 13 nucleotides line up with TRBD2. Looked up from germline, CDR1 is SGHAT and CDR2 is FQDESV (reference sequence). CDR3 length equals 16 residues. J lost 9 bases, V lost 5 bases, and 10 bases had no gene match. The CDR3 coding sequence is TGTGCCAGCAGCCCTAGACTAGCGGGGGGCCCGGGTGAGCAGTTCTTC. It translates to CASSPRLAGGPGEQFF.

CDR3 loop: CASSVGQGTTDEQFF. CDR3 coding DNA: TGTGCCAGCAGTGTTGGACAGGGGACGACCGATGAGCAGTTCTTC. The rearrangement uses TRBV2 and TRBJ2-1, with 9 bases identical to TRBD1. The V gene's germline CDR1 is SNHLY and CDR2 FYNNEI. The CDR3 contains 15 residues. The trim removed 4 bases at V and 8 bases at J, leaving 9 bases unmatched.

The chain carries TRBV7-9 and TRBJ2-1; 7 bases are shared with TRBD1. This CDR3 spans 18 amino acids. V trimming: 4 bases; J trimming: 0 bases; junction bases outside the gene matches: 12. Looked up from germline, CDR1 is SEHNR and CDR2 is FQNEAQ (reference sequence). CDR3 region: CASSSAPGTESSYNEQFF. CDR3 in DNA: TGTGCCAGCAGCTCCGCCCCCGGGACAGAGAGCTCCTACAATGAGCAGTTCTTC.

The J gene is TRBJ2-4, the V gene TRBV27; 8 nucleotides line up with TRBD1. The CDR3 spans 21 residues. Germline loops: CDR1 MNHEY, CDR2 SMNVEV (reference sequence). V shed 6 bases, J shed 1 base, and the junction held 23 bases outside the gene matches. CDR3 sequence: CASSPRPTTGASSSAKNIQYF. For the CDR3, the DNA is TGTGCCAGCAGCCCCCGGCCCACGACAGGGGCCTCCTCCTCGGCCAAAAACATTCAGTACTTC.

CDR3: CASSIQGDTGELFF. The CDR3 nucleotides are TGTGCCAGTAGTATACAGGGTGACACCGGGGAGCTGTTTTTT. The chain joins TRBV19 to TRBJ2-2; TRBD1 might be the D (5 bases). Germline V lookup: CDR1 LNHDA, CDR2 SQIVND (reference sequence). The V gene lost 2 bases and the J gene lost 3 bases, with 7 bases spanning the gap. The CDR3 covers 14 residues.

The V gene is TRBV6-5, the J gene TRBJ1-1, with D hard to call. V gave up 0 bases and J gave up 0 bases, with 11 bases separating them. Germline V gene lookup returns CDR1 MNHEY and CDR2 SVGAGI. The CDR3 contains 16 residues. The CDR3 is CASSYSWARMNTEAFF. The CDR3 DNA is TGTGCCAGCAGTTACTCGTGGGCAAGAATGAACACTGAAGCTTTCTTT.

The chain combines TRBV2 with TRBJ2-3; 8 positions agree with TRBD2. V was pared by 5 bases and J by 1 base, with 2 bases of the junction left unmatched. CDR1 and CDR2 from the germline V gene are SNHLY and FYNNEI. CDR3 size: 14 residues. CDR3 residues: CASSPGGGTDTQYF. CDR3 bases: TGTGCCAGCAGTCCCGGGGGGGGCACAGATACGCAGTATTTT. Supplemented by reference TRBV2 and TRBJ2-3, the full variable domain reads EPEVTQTPSHQVTQMGQEVILRCVPISNHLYFYWYRQILGQKVEFLVSFYNNEISEKSEIFDDQFSVERPDGSNFTLKIRSTKLEDSAMYFCASSPGGGTDTQYFGPGTRLTVL.

This clone is a singleton in its sample. V usage is TRBV11-2 and J usage is TRBJ1-6; tentatively, D is TRBD1 (6 bases). The germline CDR1 and CDR2 sequences are SGHAT and FQNNGV. This CDR3 has 15 residues. The ends were cut back, 8 bases at V and 5 bases at J, with 16 bases in the middle. CDR3 amino acids: CASWRTGNDNSPLHF. The CDR3 DNA follows: TGTGCCAGCTGGAGAACAGGGAACGATAATTCACCCCTCCACTTT.

The chain carries TRBV12-3 or TRBV12-4 and TRBJ1-2; D is undetermined. This CDR3 has 12 residues. Trimming removed 5 bases at V and 1 base at J, with 5 bases between. Here the CDR3 DNA reads TGTGCCAGCAGTGAGAATAACTATGGCTACACCTTC. It is translated as CASSENNYGYTF.

The chain combines TRBV5-1 with TRBJ2-3; 9 positions match TRBD1. CDR1 SGHRS and CDR2 YFSETQ come from the germline V gene. V lost 3 bases, J lost 3 bases, and 8 bases stayed unmatched. CDR3 size: 16 residues. The CDR3 region has the DNA TGCGCCAGCAGCTCACAGGGGGCAGGGGGAACAGATACGCAGTATTTT. Its protein product is CASSSQGAGGTDTQYF. Complete variable domain (other parts from reference TRBV5-1 and TRBJ2-3): KAGVTQTPRYLIKTRGQQVTLSCSPISGHRSVSWYQQTPGQGLQFLFEYFSETQRNKGNFPGRFSGRQFSNSRSEMNVSTLELGDSALYLCASSSQGAGGTDTQYFGPGTRLTVL.

V gene TRBV24-1 combines with J gene TRBJ2-5, with D maybe TRBD1 (6 bases). Germline V CDR1 and CDR2: KGHDR, SFDVKD. The length of the CDR3 is 15 residues. The V gene lost 1 base and the J gene lost 2 bases, with 10 bases spanning the gap. Here the CDR3 DNA reads TGTGCCACCAGTGATTTCGGCAGGGGACAAGAGACCCAGTACTTC. This codes for CATSDFGRGQETQYF.

The chain carries TRBV7-3 and TRBJ2-1; the D gene is possibly TRBD1 (6 bases). This CDR3 spans 13 amino acids. V shed 5 bases and J shed 9 bases, with 14 bases lying between them. From germline, CDR1 is SGHTA and CDR2 FQGTGA. The CDR3 loop reads CASSGTGSGEQFF. DNA of the CDR3: TGTGCCAGCAGCGGAACAGGGAGCGGTGAGCAGTTCTTC.

This sequence joins TRBV7-2 and TRBJ1-3; weak D call: TRBD1 (5 bases). The CDR3 is made up of 15 amino acids. Germline V gene sequence: CDR1 SGHTA, CDR2 FQGNSA. V was shortened by 4 bases and J by 4 bases, with 14 bases between the two germline ends. This chain's CDR3 is CASSSPTVKGNTIYF. CDR3 in DNA: TGTGCCAGCAGCTCTCCGACAGTAAAGGGAAACACCATATATTTT.

The chain has TRBV14 and TRBJ2-1; 9 positions agree with TRBD1. The CDR3 loop spans 16 amino acids. Trimming at V came to 0 bases and at J to 4 bases, leaving 4 bases not matched to a gene. Germline CDR1 and CDR2: SGHDN and FVKESK. As DNA, the CDR3 is TGTGCCAGCAGCCAAGATTTCGGGACAGGGTACAATGAGCAGTTCTTC. Residues: CASSQDFGTGYNEQFF.

J is TRBJ2-5 and V is TRBV6-1, with TRBD2 matching 9 bases. The germline V gene encodes CDR1 MNHNS and CDR2 SASEGT. This CDR3 is 15 amino acids long. Losses at the gene ends were 3 bases for V and 5 bases for J; bases not matched to a gene: 7. The CDR3, as DNA: TGTGCCAGCAGTGAGACGAGCGGGGGGTCGGAGACCCAGTACTTC. Its protein product is CASSETSGGSETQYF.